The next 25 T cell receptor beta chains were all read from a single sample in a study of blood T cell repertoires in COVID-19 (dated by TCRdb to about 2020). Libraries were made using the immunoSEQ multiplex PCR assay. TCRdb carries this immuneACCESS record with in-frame sequences only. Its versions omit some clonotypes, under half of them owing to an unresolved V gene in the studies checked, with the rest unexplained. The sample yields some 270,000 clones; roughly 85% were counted once. The top ten constitute around 10% of the sample. Sequencing input: PBMCs or T cells enriched from blood (not recorded which). The receptor source for this set is a woman between 50 and 59 years old with acute COVID-19.

The chain carries TRBV7-8 and TRBJ2-1; TRBD2 matches at 8 bases. V dropped 5 bases and J dropped 2; count of bases not matched to a gene: 14. CDR1 and CDR2 from the germline V gene are SGHVS and FQNEAQ. The CDR3 has 18 amino acids. For the CDR3, the DNA is TGTGCCAGCAGCAAACAGGCGCGGGGGGCGCGGGCCTACAATGAGCAGTTCTTC. This translates into CASSKQARGARAYNEQFF.

J is TRBJ2-5 and V is TRBV4-2; 8 bases map to TRBD2. V trimming: 1 base; J trimming: 4 bases; junction bases outside the gene matches: 11. Germline V gene sequence: CDR1 LGHNA, CDR2 YNFKEQ. CDR3 size: 17 residues. The CDR3 DNA is TGTGCCAGCAGCCAAGGTCAGGCTCGGGGGGGTGGAGAGACCCAGTACTTC. Translated, it gives CASSQGQARGGGETQYF.

The chain combines TRBV10-3 with TRBJ2-1, with 10 nucleotides matching TRBD2. V lost 2 bases to trimming and J lost 6 bases; unmatched junction nucleotides: 4. This CDR3 is built from 15 residues. Germline assignment: CDR1 ENHRY and CDR2 SYGVKD. CDR3 region: CAISETSGVPNEQFF. CDR3 nucleotides: TGTGCCATCAGTGAGACTAGCGGGGTCCCCAATGAGCAGTTCTTC.

This clone was seen once. CDR3 DNA: TGTGCCTGGAACCTAGGGGGAGCGACTTTCTTT. The encoded protein is CAWNLGGATFF. V gene TRBV30 combines with J gene TRBJ1-1; tentative D call: TRBD1 (6 bases). The ends were cut back, 4 bases at V and 12 bases at J, with 15 bases in the middle. The CDR3 has 11 residues. CDR1 is GTSNPN, CDR2 SVGIG, per germline (reference sequence).

The genes are TRBV6-5 and TRBJ1-3; the D is unclear. The CDR3 totals 16 residues. V was trimmed by 2 bases and J by 4 bases, leaving 15 bases between them. Germline loops: CDR1 MNHEY, CDR2 SVGAGI. The CDR3 DNA reads as TGTGCCAGCAGTTACAGGAGCCGTACCTCAGGAAACACCATATATTTT. Amino acid sequence: CASSYRSRTSGNTIYF.

The J gene is TRBJ1-2, the V gene TRBV11-3; TRBD1 matches at 7 bases. Germline assignment: CDR1 SGHNT and CDR2 YENEEA. This CDR3 is built from 14 residues. With V trimmed by 0 bases and J by 14 bases, 12 bases remained unmatched. The CDR3 reads CASSLDNGQAPPTF. The CDR3 DNA reads as TGTGCCAGCAGCTTAGATAATGGACAGGCACCCCCTACCTTC. The variable domain in full, completed from reference TRBV11-3 and TRBJ1-2, reads EAGVVQSPRYKIIEKKQPVAFWCNPISGHNTLYWYLQNLGQGPELLIRYENEEAVDDSQLPKDRFSAERLKGVDSTLKIQPAELGDSAVYLCASSLDNGQAPPTFGSGTRLTVV.

The genes are TRBV5-1 and TRBJ1-5; TRBD1 aligns across 10 bases. The CDR3 is made up of 15 amino acids. The germline V gene has CDR1 SGHRS and CDR2 YFSETQ. V dropped 4 bases and J dropped 4; count of bases not matched to a gene: 5. For the CDR3, the DNA is TGCGCCAGCAGCGTGGACAGGGGGTCGAATCAGCCCCAGCATTTT. Its translation is CASSVDRGSNQPQHF.

The chain employs TRBV15 and TRBJ1-5; D ambiguous. Trimming removed 3 bases at V and 5 bases at J, with 5 bases between. The CDR3 spans 12 residues. Germline assignment: CDR1 LNHNV and CDR2 YYDKDF (reference sequence). Here the CDR3 reads CATSRSYQPQHF. The CDR3, as DNA: TGTGCCACCAGCAGGAGTTATCAGCCCCAGCATTTT.

J is TRBJ2-1 and V is TRBV5-6, with 7 bases matching TRBD1. CDR1 and CDR2 from the germline V gene are SGHDT and YYEEEE. J gave up 1 base and V 3 bases, and 4 bases lay outside the gene matches. The CDR3 has 15 residues. The DNA of the CDR3 is TGTGCCAGCAGCTCTCCGGGACAGTCCTACAATGAGCAGTTCTTC. It specifies CASSSPGQSYNEQFF.

The chain has TRBV11-3 and TRBJ2-1; a possible D gene is TRBD2 (7 bases). CDR1 is SGHNT, CDR2 YENEEA, per germline. This CDR3 has 14 residues. The V gene lost 5 bases and the J gene lost 10 bases, with 18 bases spanning the gap. CDR3 region: CASSADRRGLEQFF. The CDR3 bases are TGTGCCAGCAGCGCTGATAGGCGGGGGCTGGAGCAGTTCTTC.

The V gene is TRBV9, the J gene TRBJ1-1; a weak D match, TRBD1 (5 bases). From germline, CDR1 is SGDLS and CDR2 YYNGEE. The CDR3 contains 14 residues. V gave up 2 bases and J gave up 4 bases, with 12 bases separating them. As DNA, the CDR3 is TGTGCCAGCAGCGTGTGGCAGGGAGGCACTGAAGCTTTCTTT. This translates into CASSVWQGGTEAFF.

The V gene is TRBV11-2, the J gene TRBJ1-2; TRBD1 matches 8 bases. Unmatched junction bases numbered 5, after V lost 5 bases and J lost 3 bases. Germline CDR1 and CDR2: SGHAT and FQNNGV. The CDR3 loop spans 14 amino acids. The CDR3 bases are TGTGCCAGCAGCCAGGGGGCAGATTACTATGGCTACACCTTC. Translation gives CASSQGADYYGYTF.

The chain employs TRBV4-2 and TRBJ1-2; TRBD1 aligns across 8 bases. The CDR3 covers 16 residues. Germline CDR1 and CDR2: LGHNA and YNFKEQ. The V segment lost 1 base and the J segment 2 bases; nucleotides outside the gene matches: 6. The CDR3 bases are TGTGCCAGCAGCCAAGCTAAGACAGGGGCCAACTATGGCTACACCTTC. Protein: CASSQAKTGANYGYTF.

This chain connects TRBV4-1 to TRBJ1-6, with no clear D. This CDR3 spans 16 amino acids. Germline V gives CDR1 MGHRA, CDR2 YSYEKL. Trimming pared 1 base from V and 13 bases from J, leaving 20 bases between. The CDR3 DNA follows: TGCGCCAGCAGCCAAGTAGGCAGTCTGGTCGGGGTCCCCCTCCACTTT. Protein: CASSQVGSLVGVPLHF.

This chain joins TRBV10-3 and TRBJ1-2, with D possibly matching TRBD1 (5 bases). This CDR3 has 14 residues. The germline gives CDR1 ENHRY, CDR2 SYGVKD. The germline V and J ends were trimmed by 4 bases and 3 bases, with 12 bases remaining between them. The DNA of the CDR3 is TGTGCCATCAGTGCCAGGGAAGTAGACTATGGCTACACCTTC. Translating it yields CAISAREVDYGYTF.

This chain links TRBV15 with TRBJ2-7; D is ambiguous. Per germline, CDR1 LNHNV and CDR2 YYDKDF (reference sequence). Trimming cost V 0 bases and J 3 bases, with 6 bases left between them. CDR3 length equals 13 residues. CDR3 nucleotide sequence: TGTGCCACCAGCAGAGATGGCTTCTACGAGCAGTACTTC. This translates into CATSRDGFYEQYF. Looking up the rest from reference TRBV15 and TRBJ2-7 gives the full variable domain: DAMVIQNPRYQVTQFGKPVTLSCSQTLNHNVMYWYQQKSSQAPKLLFHYYDKDFNNEADTPDNFQSRRPNTSFCFLDIRSPGLGDTAMYLCATSRDGFYEQYFGPGTRLTVT.

The rearrangement joins TRBV12-3 or TRBV12-4 to TRBJ1-3; the match to TRBD1 covers 7 bases. This CDR3 is 12 amino acids long. The ends lost 1 base at V and 14 bases at J; junction bases unmatched: 5. The CDR3 region is CASSLGQGTVYF. The CDR3 DNA follows: TGTGCCAGCAGTTTAGGACAGGGTACGGTATATTTT.

This rearrangement joins TRBV18 to TRBJ2-6; 8 bases are a match to TRBD1. The CDR3 length is 19 residues. CDR1 KGHSH and CDR2 LQKENI come from the germline V gene. With 6 bases clipped from V and 5 bases from J, the junction kept 18 bases outside the gene matches. The CDR3 reads CASSRSGTGPLSRANVLTF. DNA of the CDR3: TGTGCCAGCTCTCGATCTGGGACAGGACCTCTTAGTCGGGCCAACGTCCTGACTTTC.

The CDR3 reads CASSEGRGTGISPQHF. The CDR3 coding sequence is TGTGCCAGCAGTGAAGGTCGGGGGACAGGGATTTCGCCCCAGCATTTT. This chain links TRBV6-1 with TRBJ1-5; 9 bases fit TRBD1. This CDR3 has 16 amino acids. Trimming took 1 base from V and 9 from J; bases not matched to a gene: 10. Looked up from germline, CDR1 is MNHNS and CDR2 is SASEGT.

This chain joins TRBV5-4 and TRBJ2-7; 10 bases fit TRBD1. With V trimmed by 4 bases and J by 3 bases, 10 bases remained unmatched. This CDR3 is built from 16 residues. CDR1 is SGHNT and CDR2 is YYREEE in the germline V gene (reference sequence). The CDR3 loop reads CASSPPRQGAGYEQYF. DNA for the CDR3: TGTGCCAGCAGCCCCCCGAGACAGGGGGCGGGCTACGAGCAGTACTTC.

The chain couples TRBV19 to TRBJ2-2; weak D call: TRBD1 (5 bases). The V end lost 4 bases, the J end lost 2 bases, and 8 bases lay between the germline ends. Germline CDR1 LNHDA, CDR2 SQIVND (reference sequence). The CDR3 has 14 residues. The CDR3 is CASSRGSNTGELFF. CDR3 nucleotide sequence: TGTGCCAGTAGTAGGGGCAGCAACACCGGGGAGCTGTTTTTT.

The rearrangement uses TRBV11-3 and TRBJ2-1; a possible D gene is TRBD1 (5 bases). Trimming took off 2 bases at V and 5 bases at J, with 13 bases between the two ends. The CDR3 runs to 15 residues. Germline CDR1 and CDR2: SGHNT and YENEEA. The CDR3 bases are TGTGCCAGCAGCTTAAAGGGGCAGGTGGACAATGAGCAGTTCTTC. Translating gives CASSLKGQVDNEQFF.

This clone has a handful of counts. J is TRBJ1-1 and V is TRBV5-6, with TRBD1 as a possible D gene (5 bases). The germline V and J ends were trimmed by 4 bases and 0 bases, with 16 bases remaining between them. Germline lookup yields CDR1 SGHDT and CDR2 YYEEEE. This CDR3 comprises 16 residues. CDR3: CASSPLGGVMNTEAFF. Here the CDR3 DNA reads TGTGCCAGCAGCCCCCTCGGAGGGGTTATGAACACTGAAGCTTTCTTT. The full variable domain, with the rest looked up from reference TRBV5-6 and TRBJ1-1, is DAGVTQSPTHLIKTRGQQVTLRCSPKSGHDTVSWYQQALGQGPQFIFQYYEEEERQRGNFPDRFSGHQFPNYSSELNVNALLLGDSALYLCASSPLGGVMNTEAFFGQGTRLTVV.

Notes on this clone: Other DNA sequences from this sample encode an identical CDR3 as well. The rearrangement links TRBV29-1 to TRBJ2-7, with D unresolved. This CDR3 spans 12 amino acids. Per the germline V gene, CDR1 is SQVTM and CDR2 is ANQGSEA. The V and J ends lost 1 base and 3 bases respectively, with 7 bases between them. The CDR3 DNA reads TGCAGCGTTGAAGTGTCCAGCTACGAGCAGTACTTC. This encodes CSVEVSSYEQYF.

This clone occurred a few times. The chain employs TRBV6-2 or TRBV6-3 and TRBJ2-7; D is unresolved. The CDR3 contains 13 residues. V dropped 0 bases and J dropped 4 bases, with 7 bases sitting between them. Germline loops: CDR1 MNHEY, CDR2 SVGEGT. CDR3 region: CASSYSSVYEQYF. The CDR3 DNA is TGTGCCAGCAGTTACTCTAGTGTTTACGAGCAGTACTTC.